This T cell receptor (beta chain) derives from a study of control samples from healthy donors and cancer patients. Produced via immunoSEQ multiplex PCR; TCRdb's table is partial and in-frame only. The repertoire holds 150,000 to 200,000 clones, 85% to 90% seen once, with roughly 1.3% in the top ten. This CDR3 has 14 amino acids. Germline V gene sequence: CDR1 SGHTA, CDR2 FQGNSA. The V end was cut by 2 bases, the J end by 12 bases, with 14 bases between. Sequencing was performed on blood. The source is a woman aged 45 to 65 in good health. The gene calls are TRBV7-2 and TRBJ1-6; TRBD1 is a possible D gene (5 bases). This CDR3 is CASSLMQGTGPLHF. Written as DNA, the CDR3 is TGTGCCAGCAGCTTAATGCAGGGAACGGGACCCCTCCACTTT.